This paragraph reports one T cell receptor (beta chain). The antigen is undetermined. What made the TCR beta cDNA was 5'RACE template switching with UMIs. TCRdb reprocessed the 5' RACE reads and keeps a single row for each CDR3 protein, giving no DNA. This sample's table reports around 470,000 distinct CDR3 sequences. The germline gives CDR1 DFQATT, CDR2 SNEGSKA (reference sequence). The CDR3 sequence is 15 residues long. This entry is derived from a study of T cells expressing NK-cell markers. The wider study: In sorted CD3+CD56+NKG2C+, CD3+CD56+NKG2C- and CD3+CD56-NKG2C+ T cells, TCR beta repertoires were obtained. The study sequenced eight donors, seven HCMV-seropositive and one seronegative.

Broader study findings: Several of the donors carried dominant NKG2C+ clonotypes that took up roughly 1.0-8% of their CD8+ T cells.

The chain employs TRBV20-1 and TRBJ2-1; TCRdb proposes TRBD1, but this gene call is untestable without DNA. This clonotype originated in a woman aged 50 to 60 in good health. The sequenced sample consisted of blood T cells: a sorted CD56 or NKG2C T cell subset, CD4+ or CD8+ T cells, or bulk PBMC T cells (not recorded which). The CDR3 loop is CSARVRQRSYNEQFF.